This T cell receptor beta chain was retrieved from a study of OX40 agonist ivuxolimab in advanced cancers. Across the study: Ivuxolimab was administered intravenously to patients at 0.01 to 10 mg/kg every 2 weeks. Whole-study findings and limits: Expanded clones were, on average, more numerous in CD8+ T cells than in CD4+.

Patients had blood sampled at baseline and again on cycle 4 day 1 and cycle 7 day 1. Concerning this clone: Antigen: not known.

This table comes from immunoSEQ multiplex PCR, and its TCRdb copy is limited to in-frame clones, with some not included. The sample has tens of thousands of clones, 80% to 85% seen once. This CDR3 contains 14 residues. CDR1 is MNHNY and CDR2 is SVGAGI in the germline V gene (reference sequence). V gave up 8 bases and J gave up 6 bases, with 16 bases separating them. The V call is TRBV6-6, the J call TRBJ2-2; D unclear. The source was CD4+ or CD8+ T cells sorted from blood, collected in a trial of the OX40 agonist ivuxolimab. The clonotype originates from an adult with an advanced solid tumor such as melanoma, head and neck, liver or kidney cancer. DNA for the CDR3: TGTGCCAGCTATGGTCAGGTCTGGGCCGGGGAGCTGTTTTTT. Protein sequence: CASYGQVWAGELFF.